This TCR beta chain came from a study of blood T cell repertoires in COVID-19. CDR3 length: 14 amino acids. Germline values: CDR1 MNHEY, CDR2 SVGAGI. Between the trimmed V and J ends, which lost 2 bases and 4 bases, there was a span of 9 bases. Sequencing was performed with immunoSEQ multiplex PCR; in TCRdb, only in-frame clones are kept and a portion is missing. This table has hundreds of thousands of clones, around 91% appearing once. The chain couples TRBV6-5 to TRBJ1-3; D is perhaps TRBD1 (6 bases). The sequence was obtained from a young man who had been exposed to COVID-19. Source material: PBMCs or T cells enriched from blood (not recorded which). The CDR3 loop reads CASSYGGAGNTIYF. DNA for the CDR3: TGTGCCAGCAGTTACGGGGGCGCGGGAAACACCATATATTTT.